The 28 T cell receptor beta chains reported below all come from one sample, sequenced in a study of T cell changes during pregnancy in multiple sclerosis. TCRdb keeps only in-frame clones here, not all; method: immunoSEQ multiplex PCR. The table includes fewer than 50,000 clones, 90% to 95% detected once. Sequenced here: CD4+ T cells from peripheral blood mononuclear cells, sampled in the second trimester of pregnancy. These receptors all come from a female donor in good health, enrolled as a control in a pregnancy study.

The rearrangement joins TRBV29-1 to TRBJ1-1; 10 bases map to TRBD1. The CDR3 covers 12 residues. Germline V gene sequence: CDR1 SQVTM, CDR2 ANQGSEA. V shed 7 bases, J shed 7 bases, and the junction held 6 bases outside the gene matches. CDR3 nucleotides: TGCAGCGACGGGACAGGGGCCATTGAAGCTTTCTTT. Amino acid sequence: CSDGTGAIEAFF.

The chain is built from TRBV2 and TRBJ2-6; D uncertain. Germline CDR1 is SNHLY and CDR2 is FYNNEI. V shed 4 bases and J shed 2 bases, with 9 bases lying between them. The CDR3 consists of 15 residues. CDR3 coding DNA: TGTGCCAGCAGTGGAGGCAGAACTGGGGCCAACGTCCTGACTTTC. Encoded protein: CASSGGRTGANVLTF.

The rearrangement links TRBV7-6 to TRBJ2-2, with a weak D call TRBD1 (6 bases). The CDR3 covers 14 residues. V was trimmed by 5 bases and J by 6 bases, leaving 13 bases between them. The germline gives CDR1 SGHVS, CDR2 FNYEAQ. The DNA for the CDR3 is TGTGCCAGCAGCGTAGGACAGCCCGCCGGGGAGCTGTTTTTT. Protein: CASSVGQPAGELFF.

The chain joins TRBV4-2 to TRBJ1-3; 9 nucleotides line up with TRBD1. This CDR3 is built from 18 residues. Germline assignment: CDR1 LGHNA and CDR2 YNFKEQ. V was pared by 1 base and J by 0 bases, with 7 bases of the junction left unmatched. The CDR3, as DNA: TGTGCCAGCAGCCAAGGGGGGACAGGGATGAGCTCTGGAAACACCATATATTTT. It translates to CASSQGGTGMSSGNTIYF.

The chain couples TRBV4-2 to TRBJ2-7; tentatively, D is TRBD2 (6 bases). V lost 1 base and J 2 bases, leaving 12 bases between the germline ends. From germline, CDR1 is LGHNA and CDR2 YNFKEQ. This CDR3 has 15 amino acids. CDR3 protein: CASSQGGGSAYEQYF. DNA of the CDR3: TGTGCCAGCAGCCAAGGAGGAGGGTCGGCCTACGAGCAGTACTTC.

The CDR3 DNA follows: TGTGCCAGCGGGCCCTACAGGGAGAAGGGGGAGCTGTTTTTT. This gives the protein CASGPYREKGELFF. The rearrangement uses TRBV7-2 and TRBJ2-2; TRBD1 is a possible D gene (6 bases). The CDR3 extends over 14 amino acids. Germline V gene sequence: CDR1 SGHTA, CDR2 FQGNSA. Trimming stripped 8 bases from V and 8 bases from J, with 18 bases between.

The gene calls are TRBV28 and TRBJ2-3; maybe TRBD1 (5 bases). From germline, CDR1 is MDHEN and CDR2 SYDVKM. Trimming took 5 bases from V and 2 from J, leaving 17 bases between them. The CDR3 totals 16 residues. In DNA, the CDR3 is TGTGCCAGCAGTCATGCAGGGTCGGGTAACACAGATACGCAGTATTTT. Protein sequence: CASSHAGSGNTDTQYF.

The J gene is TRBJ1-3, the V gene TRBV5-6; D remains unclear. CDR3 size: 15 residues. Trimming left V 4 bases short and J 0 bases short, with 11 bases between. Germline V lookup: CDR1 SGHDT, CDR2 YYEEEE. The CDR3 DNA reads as TGTGCCAGCAGCCCCACCTGGGCCTCTGGAAACACCATATATTTT. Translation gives CASSPTWASGNTIYF. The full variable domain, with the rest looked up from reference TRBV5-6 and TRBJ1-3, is DAGVTQSPTHLIKTRGQQVTLRCSPKSGHDTVSWYQQALGQGPQFIFQYYEEEERQRGNFPDRFSGHQFPNYSSELNVNALLLGDSALYLCASSPTWASGNTIYFGEGSWLTVV.

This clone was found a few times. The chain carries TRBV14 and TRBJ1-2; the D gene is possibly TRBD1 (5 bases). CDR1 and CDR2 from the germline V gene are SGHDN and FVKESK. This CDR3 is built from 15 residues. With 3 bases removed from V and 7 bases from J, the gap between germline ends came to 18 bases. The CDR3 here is CASSHIAMGGTGYTF. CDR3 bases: TGTGCCAGCAGCCACATTGCGATGGGGGGGACTGGCTACACCTTC.

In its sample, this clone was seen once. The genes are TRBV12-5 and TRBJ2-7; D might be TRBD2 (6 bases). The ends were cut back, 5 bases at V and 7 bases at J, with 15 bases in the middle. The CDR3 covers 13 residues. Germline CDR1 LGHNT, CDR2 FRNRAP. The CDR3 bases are TGTGCTAGTGGTCCCTCGGGCGGGGTAGAGCAGTACTTC. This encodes CASGPSGGVEQYF. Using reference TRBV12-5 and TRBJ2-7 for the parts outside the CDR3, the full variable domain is DARVTQTPRHKVTEMGQEVTMRCQPILGHNTVFWYRQTMMQGLELLAYFRNRAPLDDSGMPKDRFSAEMPDATLATLKIQPSEPRDSAVYFCASGPSGGVEQYFGPGTRLTVT.

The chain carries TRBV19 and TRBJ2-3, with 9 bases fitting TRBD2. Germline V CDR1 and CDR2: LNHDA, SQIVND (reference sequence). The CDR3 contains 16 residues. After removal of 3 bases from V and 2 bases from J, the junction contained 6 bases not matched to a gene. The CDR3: CASSIGLAGTTDTQYF. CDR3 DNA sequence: TGTGCCAGTAGTATCGGGCTAGCGGGGACCACAGATACGCAGTATTTT.

The CDR3 is CASSQEGQVGAFF. The CDR3 DNA follows: TGCGCCAGCAGCCAAGAAGGCCAGGTTGGAGCTTTCTTT. The chain carries TRBV4-1 and TRBJ1-1; no reliable D call. The CDR3 runs to 13 residues. The V end lost 0 bases, the J end lost 10 bases, and 12 bases lay between the germline ends. Per germline, CDR1 MGHRA and CDR2 YSYEKL.

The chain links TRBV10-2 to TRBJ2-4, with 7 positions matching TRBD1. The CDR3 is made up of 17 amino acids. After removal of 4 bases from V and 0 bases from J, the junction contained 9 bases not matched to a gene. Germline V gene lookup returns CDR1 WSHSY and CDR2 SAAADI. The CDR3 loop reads CASSGGQTTLAKNIQYF. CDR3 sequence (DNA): TGCGCCAGCAGTGGGGGACAGACAACCCTAGCCAAAAACATTCAGTACTTC.

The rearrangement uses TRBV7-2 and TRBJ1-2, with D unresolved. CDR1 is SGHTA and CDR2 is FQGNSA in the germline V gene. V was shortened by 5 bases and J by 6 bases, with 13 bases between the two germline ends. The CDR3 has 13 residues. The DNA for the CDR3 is TGTGCCAGCAGCGACGGGAGAGGAGATGGCTACACCTTC. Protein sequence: CASSDGRGDGYTF.

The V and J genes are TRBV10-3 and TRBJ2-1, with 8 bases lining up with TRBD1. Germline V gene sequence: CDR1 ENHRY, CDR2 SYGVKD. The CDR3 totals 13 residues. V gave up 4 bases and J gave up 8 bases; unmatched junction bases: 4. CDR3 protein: CAISVQGAYEQFF. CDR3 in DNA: TGTGCCATCAGTGTTCAGGGGGCCTATGAGCAGTTCTTC.

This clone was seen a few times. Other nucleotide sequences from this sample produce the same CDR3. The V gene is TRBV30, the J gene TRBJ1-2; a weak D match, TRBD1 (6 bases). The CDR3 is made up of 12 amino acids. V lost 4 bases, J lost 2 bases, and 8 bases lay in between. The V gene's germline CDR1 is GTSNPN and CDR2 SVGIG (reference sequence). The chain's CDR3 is CAWTTGNYGYTF. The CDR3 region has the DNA TGTGCCTGGACCACAGGGAACTATGGCTACACCTTC. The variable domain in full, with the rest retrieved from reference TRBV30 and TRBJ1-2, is SQTIHQWPATLVQPVGSPLSLECTVEGTSNPNLYWYRQAAGRGLQLLFYSVGIGQISSEVPQNLSASRPQDRQFILSSKKLLLSDSGFYLCAWTTGNYGYTFGSGTRLTVV.

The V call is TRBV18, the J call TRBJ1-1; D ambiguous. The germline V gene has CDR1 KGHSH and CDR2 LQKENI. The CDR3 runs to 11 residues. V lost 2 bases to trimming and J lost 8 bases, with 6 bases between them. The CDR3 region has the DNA TGTGCCAGCTCACCAGGTGAGGAAGCTTTCTTT. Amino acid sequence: CASSPGEEAFF.

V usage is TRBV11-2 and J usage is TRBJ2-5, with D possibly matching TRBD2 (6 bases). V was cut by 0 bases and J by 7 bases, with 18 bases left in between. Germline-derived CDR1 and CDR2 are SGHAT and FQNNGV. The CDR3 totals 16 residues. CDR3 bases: TGTGCCAGCAGCTTAGAATCTTTGGCGGGGCCCTGGACCCAGTACTTC. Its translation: CASSLESLAGPWTQYF.

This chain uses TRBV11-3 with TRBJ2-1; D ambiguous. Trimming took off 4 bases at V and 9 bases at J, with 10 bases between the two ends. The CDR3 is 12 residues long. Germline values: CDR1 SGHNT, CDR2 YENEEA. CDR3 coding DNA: TGTGCCAGCAGCTCCTGGGCCGGTGAGCAGTTCTTC. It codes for CASSSWAGEQFF.

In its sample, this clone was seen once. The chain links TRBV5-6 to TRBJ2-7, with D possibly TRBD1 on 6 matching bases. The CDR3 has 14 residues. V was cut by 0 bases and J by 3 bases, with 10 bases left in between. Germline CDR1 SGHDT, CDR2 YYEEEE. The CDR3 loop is CASSLGGQYYEQYF. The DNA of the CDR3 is TGTGCCAGCAGCTTGGGCGGACAGTACTACGAGCAGTACTTC.

The CDR3 DNA is TGTGCCAGCAGCCCGGGACTAGCGACTTTAAGCACAGATACGCAGTATTTT. Translation: CASSPGLATLSTDTQYF. The chain links TRBV7-2 to TRBJ2-3; 10 bases align to TRBD2. The length of the CDR3 is 17 residues. J was trimmed by 0 bases and V by 5 bases; bases with no gene match: 8. CDR1 is SGHTA, CDR2 FQGNSA, per germline. Drawing the rest from reference TRBV7-2 and TRBJ2-3, the complete variable domain is GAGVSQSPSNKVTEKGKDVELRCDPISGHTALYWYRQSLGQGLEFLIYFQGNSAPDKSGLPSDRFSAERTGGSVSTLTIQRTQQEDSAVYLCASSPGLATLSTDTQYFGPGTRLTVL.

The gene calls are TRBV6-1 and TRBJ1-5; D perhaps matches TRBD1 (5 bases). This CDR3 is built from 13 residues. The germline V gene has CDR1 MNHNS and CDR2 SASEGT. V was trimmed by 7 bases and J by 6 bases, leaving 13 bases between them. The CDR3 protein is CASTNGRGQPQHF. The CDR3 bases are TGTGCCAGCACCAATGGGAGGGGTCAGCCCCAGCATTTT.

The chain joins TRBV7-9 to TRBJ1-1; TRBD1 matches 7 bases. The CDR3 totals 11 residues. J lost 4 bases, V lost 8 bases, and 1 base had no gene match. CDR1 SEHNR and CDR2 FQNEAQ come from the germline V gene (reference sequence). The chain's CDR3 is CASDRVTEAFF. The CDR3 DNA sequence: TGTGCCAGCGACAGGGTCACTGAAGCTTTCTTT.

CDR3 region: CASSQTSNYEQYF. CDR3 DNA sequence: TGTGCCAGCAGCCAAACCTCGAACTACGAGCAGTACTTC. This sequence joins TRBV6-5 and TRBJ2-5; no clear D. The better agreement between TRBJ2-7 and the DNA end casts doubt on the J call. Germline-derived CDR1 and CDR2 are MNHEY and SVGAGI. This CDR3 comprises 13 residues.

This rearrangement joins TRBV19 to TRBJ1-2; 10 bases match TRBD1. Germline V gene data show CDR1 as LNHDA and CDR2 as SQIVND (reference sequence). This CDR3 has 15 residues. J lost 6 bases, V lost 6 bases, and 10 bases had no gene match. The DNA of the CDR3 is TGTGCCAGTAGCTCACCTGACAGGGGGCAGGATGGCTACACCTTC. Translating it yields CASSSPDRGQDGYTF.

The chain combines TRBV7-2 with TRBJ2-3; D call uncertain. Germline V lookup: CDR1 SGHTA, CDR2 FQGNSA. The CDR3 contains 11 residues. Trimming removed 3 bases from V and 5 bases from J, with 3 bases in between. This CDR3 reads CASSFRDTQYF. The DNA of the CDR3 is TGTGCCAGCAGCTTTCGAGATACGCAGTATTTT.

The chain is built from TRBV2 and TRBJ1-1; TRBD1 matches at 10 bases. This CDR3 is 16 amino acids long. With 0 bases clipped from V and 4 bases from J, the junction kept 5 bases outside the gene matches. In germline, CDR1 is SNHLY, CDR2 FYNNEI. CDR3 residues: CASSEARDRGLTEAFF. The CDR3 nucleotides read TGTGCCAGCAGTGAAGCCCGAGACAGGGGGCTCACTGAAGCTTTCTTT. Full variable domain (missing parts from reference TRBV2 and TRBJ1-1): EPEVTQTPSHQVTQMGQEVILRCVPISNHLYFYWYRQILGQKVEFLVSFYNNEISEKSEIFDDQFSVERPDGSNFTLKIRSTKLEDSAMYFCASSEARDRGLTEAFFGQGTRLTVV.

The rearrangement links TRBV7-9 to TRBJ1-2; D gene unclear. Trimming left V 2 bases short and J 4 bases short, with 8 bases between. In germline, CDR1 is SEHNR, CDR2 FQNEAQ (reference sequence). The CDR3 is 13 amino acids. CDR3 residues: CASSLTNSYGYTF. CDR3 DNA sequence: TGTGCCAGCAGCTTAACCAACAGCTATGGCTACACCTTC.